This T cell receptor (beta chain) appears in the sequencing data of a study of cytomegalovirus exposure and HLA in healthy donors. The study ran its PCR with 60 Vbeta and 13 Jbeta primers. Libraries were prepared by immunoSEQ multiplex PCR; TCRdb keeps only in-frame clonotypes and omits some of them. The table lists 70,000 or so clones, 74% of them singletons, with around 10% in the top ten. This clone was counted a few times. Its target is not known. General study points: Among donors in an Asian-associated ancestry cluster, a later analysis reportedly found fewer N-insertions than the roughly 610-donor mean.

The CDR3 is 15 residues long. CDR1 and CDR2 from the germline V gene are MNHEY and SVGAGI. Trimming took off 8 bases at V and 2 bases at J, with 18 bases between the two ends. The sequencing sample was made of PBMCs. J is TRBJ1-1 and V is TRBV6-5; D possibly corresponds to TRBD1 (6 bases). This TCR derives from a woman aged 60-75 years in good health and CMV-seropositive. The CDR3 loop reads CASSDQGTLNTEAFF. The CDR3 nucleotides are TGTGCCAGCTCGGATCAGGGGACCCTAAACACTGAAGCTTTCTTT.